A selection of T cell receptor beta chains follows, all from one sample in a study of early T cells in non-severe SARS-CoV-2 infection. One entry per CDR3 protein, called by TCRdb with MiXCR from the 5' RACE reads. The table includes tens of thousands of distinct CDR3 sequences, approximately 9.7% detected once. Sequenced sample: whole blood. These receptors all stem from an adult who was a healthcare worker with PCR-confirmed SARS-CoV-2 infection or an uninfected control (not recorded which). Both conserved end residues are part of each CDR3. A D gene is named only where the DNA matches it firmly. The size of a clone is reported for some rows only, either as once, few or many, or as a class for expanded clones.

d_gene | j_gene | abundance | v_gene | CDR3aa | CDR3nt
TRBD1 | TRBJ1-2 | NA | TRBV29-1 | CSVEDQRGRYYGYTF | TGCAGCGTTGAAGATCAAAGGGGGCGCTACTATGGCTACACCTTC
NA | TRBJ2-3 | few | TRBV20-1 | CSARDPNRADTQYF | TGCAGTGCTAGAGATCCCAACAGGGCAGATACGCAGTATTTT
NA | TRBJ2-1 | NA | TRBV6-1 | CASLKTGIYNEQFF | TGTGCCAGCCTTAAAACGGGAATTTACAATGAGCAGTTCTTC
NA | TRBJ2-2 | NA | TRBV29-1 | CSVGSWGATGELFF | TGCAGCGTTGGGAGCTGGGGGGCGACCGGGGAGCTGTTTTTT
NA | TRBJ1-1 | NA | TRBV16 | CASSQSLRGTEAFF | TGTGCCAGCAGCCAATCACTCAGGGGAACTGAAGCTTTCTTT
NA | TRBJ1-1 | NA | TRBV30 | CAWSRANTEAFF | TGTGCCTGGAGTAGAGCAAACACTGAAGCTTTCTTT
NA | TRBJ1-4 | NA | TRBV3-1 | CASSQVQGRREKLFF | TGTGCCAGCAGCCAAGTGCAGGGGCGGAGGGAAAAACTGTTTTTT
NA | TRBJ1-1 | NA | TRBV29-1 | CSVEDLGRNTEAFF | TGCAGCGTTGAAGATCTGGGGCGGAACACTGAAGCTTTCTTT
TRBD2 | TRBJ2-1 | few | TRBV20-1 | CSARVAAGGSYNEQFF | TGCAGTGCTAGAGTAGCGGCGGGGGGCTCCTACAATGAGCAGTTCTTC
TRBD2 | TRBJ2-1 | few | TRBV5-6 | CASSWRGYYNEQFF | TGTGCCAGCAGCTGGCGGGGGTACTACAATGAGCAGTTCTTC